This TCR beta chain was captured by sequencing in a study of identical twins. General study points: Insertions ran lower in abundant cord blood beta clonotypes, though not in memory repertoires. Invariant MAIT and iNKT cells are populations that could partly confound zero-insertion analyses. Not following the same donors, the study drew its conclusions from cross-sectional statistical analysis.

This clonotype turned up a few times. Its antigen remains unknown. V lost 1 base to trimming and J lost 1 base, with 9 bases between them. CDR1 is MNHEY, CDR2 SMNVEV, per germline (reference sequence). The CDR3 totals 15 residues. Template switching (which added a universal primer site) was used, and cDNA carried unique molecular identifiers. TCRdb processed the 5' RACE reads anew with MiXCR; each CDR3 protein has one entry. The table records 230,000 or so distinct CDR3 sequences, around 8% of them present only once. The sample was also linked to a second study, of yellow fever vaccine responses in identical twins.

The TCR sequence derives from a woman aged 18-30 years in good health. The sequenced sample was CD8+ T cells sorted from blood. This chain links TRBV27 with TRBJ2-3, with D unresolved. In DNA form, the CDR3 reads TGTGCCAGCAGTTTATTCACTTGGGGCACAGATACGCAGTATTTT. This sequence encodes CASSLFTWGTDTQYF.